Each of the 15 T cell receptor beta chains below was sequenced from the same sample in a study of blood T cell repertoires in COVID-19. Using immunoSEQ multiplex PCR, the repertoire was profiled, and TCRdb retains in-frame clones only, with some absent. The sample holds 120,000 or so clones, more than 75% seen once. Sequenced material: peripheral blood. The receptor set was obtained from a woman aged 45-65 years with acute or convalescent COVID-19.

This clone has a handful of counts. One end of the junction fails to match germline, which may point to a read error. CDR3 loop: CASSPGLARQTSHEQYF. Written as DNA, the CDR3 is TGTGCCAGCAGCCCGGGACTAGCGAGACAGACCTCCCACGAGCAGTACTTC. The rearrangement uses TRBV5-4 and TRBJ2-7; 10 bases are a match to TRBD2. Germline CDR1 and CDR2: SGHNT and YYREEE (reference sequence). This CDR3 region has 17 residues.

The genes are TRBV30 and TRBJ1-1; D is unresolved. This CDR3 is built from 14 residues. Germline V gene lookup returns CDR1 GTSNPN and CDR2 SVGIG (reference sequence). The germline V and J ends were trimmed by 6 bases and 0 bases, with 14 bases remaining between them. CDR3 nucleotide sequence: TGTGCCTGCCGGTCTCCCGCCCTGAACACTGAAGCTTTCTTT. Residues: CACRSPALNTEAFF.

The chain joins TRBV7-7 to TRBJ2-1; D is possibly TRBD2 (5 bases). Germline V lookup: CDR1 SSHAT, CDR2 FNYEAQ (reference sequence). V was trimmed by 6 bases and J by 0 bases, leaving 12 bases between them. The CDR3 totals 15 residues. CDR3 protein: CASSAGLTSYNEQFF. CDR3 bases: TGTGCCAGCAGTGCCGGACTCACCTCCTACAATGAGCAGTTCTTC.

The chain links TRBV5-1 to TRBJ2-1; D is uncertain. The CDR3 covers 17 residues. Deletions cut 0 bases from V and 1 base from J, with 14 bases between. Germline V gene lookup returns CDR1 SGHRS and CDR2 YFSETQ. CDR3 DNA: TGCGCCAGCAGCTTGGTCGTCCTAGTTGGTTCCTACAATGAGCAGTTCTTC. Translation: CASSLVVLVGSYNEQFF.

The count of this clone is one. The rearrangement links TRBV25-1 to TRBJ2-5; a possible D gene is TRBD1 (7 bases). The germline CDR1 and CDR2 sequences are MGHDK and SYGVNS. Deletions cut 4 bases from V and 5 bases from J, with 17 bases between. This CDR3 is built from 15 residues. CDR3 sequence reads: CASSARDSRRETQYF. CDR3 bases: TGTGCCAGCAGTGCGCGGGACAGCCGCCGGGAGACCCAGTACTTC.

The chain couples TRBV28 to TRBJ2-7; 9 nucleotides line up with TRBD2. Germline V lookup: CDR1 MDHEN, CDR2 SYDVKM. This CDR3 spans 14 amino acids. After removal of 5 bases from V and 6 bases from J, the junction contained 8 bases not matched to a gene. CDR3 in DNA: TGTGCCAGCAGTCAGGGACTAGCCCCTGCCGAGCAGTACTTC. As protein: CASSQGLAPAEQYF.

This clone has a single count. As DNA, the CDR3 is TGCAGTGCTAGTTGGGGGGTCGGACACACTGAAGCTTTCTTT. Translating gives CSASWGVGHTEAFF. This chain links TRBV20-1 with TRBJ1-1; D possibly corresponds to TRBD1 (5 bases). Trimming removed 3 bases from V and 3 bases from J, with 14 bases in between. Germline assignment: CDR1 DFQATT and CDR2 SNEGSKA (reference sequence). The CDR3 contains 14 residues.

This clone has more than one count but fewer than ten. This chain links TRBV4-1 with TRBJ2-2, with 12 bases matching TRBD2. The germline V gene has CDR1 MGHRA and CDR2 YSYEKL. The CDR3 loop spans 19 amino acids. V shed 0 bases and J 3 bases; nucleotides not matched to a gene: 8. Here the CDR3 reads CASSQEGTSGPFHTGELFF. CDR3 nucleotide sequence: TGCGCCAGCAGCCAAGAAGGGACTAGCGGGCCGTTTCACACCGGGGAGCTGTTTTTT.

The chain links TRBV2 to TRBJ2-1, with 9 positions matching TRBD2. The germline V gene has CDR1 SNHLY and CDR2 FYNNEI. Losses at the gene ends were 11 bases for V and 6 bases for J; bases not matched to a gene: 11. This CDR3 contains 14 residues. CDR3: CAARGREGLNEQFF. In DNA, the CDR3 is TGTGCCGCTAGAGGGCGGGAGGGCCTCAATGAGCAGTTCTTC.

This clone has more than one count but fewer than ten. This chain links TRBV10-2 with TRBJ1-1; TRBD1 matches 7 bases. Per the germline V gene, CDR1 is WSHSY and CDR2 is SAAADI. The CDR3 contains 14 residues. The V segment lost 4 bases and the J segment 3 bases; nucleotides outside the gene matches: 5. This CDR3 reads CASSGHRGDTEAFF. The CDR3 nucleotides read TGCGCCAGCAGTGGGCACAGGGGCGACACTGAAGCTTTCTTT.

The CDR3 region is CSASPGGSYEQYF. CDR3 in DNA: TGCAGTGCTAGTCCAGGGGGGTCCTACGAGCAGTACTTC. The gene calls are TRBV20-1 and TRBJ2-7; D is possibly TRBD1 (7 bases). CDR1 and CDR2 (germline): DFQATT, SNEGSKA (reference sequence). V was cut by 3 bases and J by 1 base, with 10 bases left in between. The CDR3 loop spans 13 amino acids.

The rearrangement uses TRBV19 and TRBJ2-3, with TRBD2 matching over 9 bases. The germline V gene encodes CDR1 LNHDA and CDR2 SQIVND (reference sequence). The CDR3 consists of 17 residues. V dropped 3 bases and J dropped 0; count of bases not matched to a gene: 7. CDR3 DNA sequence: TGTGCCAGTAGTATTGGGTCGAGCGGGGGGAGCACAGATACGCAGTATTTT. Its protein product is CASSIGSSGGSTDTQYF.

The chain employs TRBV28 and TRBJ2-7; 8 bases are shared with TRBD1. The J segment lost 4 bases and the V segment lost 5 bases, leaving 7 bases of the junction unmatched. The germline V gene has CDR1 MDHEN and CDR2 SYDVKM. The CDR3 covers 14 residues. The CDR3 coding sequence is TGTGCCAGCAGTGGGCGACAGGGGATTTACGAGCAGTACTTC. Its translation is CASSGRQGIYEQYF.

This chain uses TRBV2 with TRBJ2-1; 12 nucleotides agree with TRBD1. Germline V lookup: CDR1 SNHLY, CDR2 FYNNEI. This CDR3 contains 18 residues. J gave up 0 bases and V 7 bases, and 10 bases lay outside the gene matches. The CDR3 loop is CASKPGTGGPNSYNEQFF. CDR3 coding DNA: TGTGCCAGCAAGCCCGGGACAGGGGGCCCTAACTCCTACAATGAGCAGTTCTTC.

The V gene is TRBV29-1, the J gene TRBJ2-2; 7 bases are shared with TRBD2. Per the germline V gene, CDR1 is SQVTM and CDR2 is ANQGSEA. With V trimmed by 4 bases and J by 6 bases, 11 bases remained unmatched. The CDR3 has 15 amino acids. CDR3 nucleotide sequence: TGCAGCGTTGGGGGGTTTCAGGGAGGGCCCGGGGAGCTGTTTTTT. This sequence encodes CSVGGFQGGPGELFF.